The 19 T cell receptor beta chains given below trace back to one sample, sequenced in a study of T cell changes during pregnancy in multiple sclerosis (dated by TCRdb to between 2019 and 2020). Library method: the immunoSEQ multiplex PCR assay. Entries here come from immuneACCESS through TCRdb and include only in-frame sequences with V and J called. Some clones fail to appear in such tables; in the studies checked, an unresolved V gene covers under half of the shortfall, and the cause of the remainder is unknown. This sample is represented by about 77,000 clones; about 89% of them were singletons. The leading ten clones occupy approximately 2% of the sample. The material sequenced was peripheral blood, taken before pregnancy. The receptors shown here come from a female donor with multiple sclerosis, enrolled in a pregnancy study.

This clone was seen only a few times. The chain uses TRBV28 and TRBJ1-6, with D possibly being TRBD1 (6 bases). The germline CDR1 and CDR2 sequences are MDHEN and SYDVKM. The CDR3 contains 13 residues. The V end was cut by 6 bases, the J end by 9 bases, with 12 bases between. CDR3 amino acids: CASRAQGSSPLHF. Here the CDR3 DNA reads TGTGCCAGCAGAGCACAGGGCAGTTCACCCCTCCACTTT.

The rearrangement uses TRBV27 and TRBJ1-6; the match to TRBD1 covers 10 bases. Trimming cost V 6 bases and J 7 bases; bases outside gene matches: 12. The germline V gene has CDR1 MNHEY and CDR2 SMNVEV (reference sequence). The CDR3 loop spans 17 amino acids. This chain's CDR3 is CASSPQQTGGRNSPLHF. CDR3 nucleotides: TGTGCCAGCAGCCCACAACAGACAGGGGGCAGGAATTCACCCCTCCACTTT.

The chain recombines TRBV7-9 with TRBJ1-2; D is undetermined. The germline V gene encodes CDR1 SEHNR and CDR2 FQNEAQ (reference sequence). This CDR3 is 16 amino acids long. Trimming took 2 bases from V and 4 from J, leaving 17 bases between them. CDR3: CASSLLSRGGVYGYTF. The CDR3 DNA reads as TGTGCCAGCAGCTTACTTTCCCGCGGAGGTGTCTATGGCTACACCTTC.

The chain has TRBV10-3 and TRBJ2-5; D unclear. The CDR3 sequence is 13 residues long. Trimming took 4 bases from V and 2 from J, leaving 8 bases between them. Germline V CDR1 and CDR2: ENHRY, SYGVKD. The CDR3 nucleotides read TGTGCCATCAGTGTGAGCCCACAAGAGACCCAGTACTTC. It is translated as CAISVSPQETQYF.

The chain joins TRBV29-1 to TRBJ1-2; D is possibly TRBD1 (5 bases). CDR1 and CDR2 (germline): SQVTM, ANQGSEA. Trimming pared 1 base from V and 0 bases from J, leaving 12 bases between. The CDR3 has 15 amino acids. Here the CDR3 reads CSVEGPGRANYGYTF. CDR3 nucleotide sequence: TGCAGCGTTGAAGGTCCCGGCAGGGCTAACTATGGCTACACCTTC.

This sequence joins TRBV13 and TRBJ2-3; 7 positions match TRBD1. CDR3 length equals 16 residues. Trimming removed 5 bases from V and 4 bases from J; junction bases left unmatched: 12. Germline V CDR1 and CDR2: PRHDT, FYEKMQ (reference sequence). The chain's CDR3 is CASSHRLQGQADTQYF. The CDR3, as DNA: TGTGCCAGCAGCCACCGGCTACAGGGGCAGGCAGATACGCAGTATTTT.

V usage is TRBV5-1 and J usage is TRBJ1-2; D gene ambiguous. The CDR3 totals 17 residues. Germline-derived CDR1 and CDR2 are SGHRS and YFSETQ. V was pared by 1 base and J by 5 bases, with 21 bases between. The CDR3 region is CASSLTSTGGPLYGYTF. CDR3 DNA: TGCGCCAGCAGCTTGACTTCGACTGGAGGGCCACTATATGGCTACACCTTC.

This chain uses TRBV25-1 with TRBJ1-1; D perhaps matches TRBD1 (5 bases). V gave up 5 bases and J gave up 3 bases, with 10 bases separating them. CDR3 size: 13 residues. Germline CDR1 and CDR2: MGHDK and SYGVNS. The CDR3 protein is CASSNRQYTEAFF. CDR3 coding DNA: TGTGCCAGCAGTAATAGACAGTACACTGAAGCTTTCTTT.

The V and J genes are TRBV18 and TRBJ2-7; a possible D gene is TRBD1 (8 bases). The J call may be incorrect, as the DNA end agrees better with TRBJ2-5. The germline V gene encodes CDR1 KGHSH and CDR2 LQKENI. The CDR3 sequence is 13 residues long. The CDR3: CASSPGGTGTQYF. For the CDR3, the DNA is TGTGCCAGCTCACCGGGGGGGACAGGGACCCAGTACTTC.

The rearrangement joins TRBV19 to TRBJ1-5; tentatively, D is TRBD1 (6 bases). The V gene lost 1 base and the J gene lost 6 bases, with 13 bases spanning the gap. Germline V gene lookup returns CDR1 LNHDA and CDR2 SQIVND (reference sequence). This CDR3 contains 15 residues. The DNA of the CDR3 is TGTGCCAGTAGTATAGGGGCGCGGGGGCTTCAGCCCCAGCATTTT. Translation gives CASSIGARGLQPQHF.

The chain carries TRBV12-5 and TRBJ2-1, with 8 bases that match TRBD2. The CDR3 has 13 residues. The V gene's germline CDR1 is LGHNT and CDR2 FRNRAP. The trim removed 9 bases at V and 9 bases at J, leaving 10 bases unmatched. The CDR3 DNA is TGTGCTAGCGGGGGGGGGACTTATGGTGAGCAGTTCTTC. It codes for CASGGGTYGEQFF.

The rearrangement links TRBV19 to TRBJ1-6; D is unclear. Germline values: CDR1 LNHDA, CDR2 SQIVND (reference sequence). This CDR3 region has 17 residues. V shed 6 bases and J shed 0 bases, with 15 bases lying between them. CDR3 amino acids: CASSAELISSYNSPLHF. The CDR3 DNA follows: TGTGCCAGTAGCGCCGAACTCATAAGCTCCTATAATTCACCCCTCCACTTT.

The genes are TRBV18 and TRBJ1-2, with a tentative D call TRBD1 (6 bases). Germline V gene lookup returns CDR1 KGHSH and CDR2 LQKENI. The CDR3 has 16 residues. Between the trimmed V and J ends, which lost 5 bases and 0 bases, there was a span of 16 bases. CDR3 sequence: CASSNPGTSANYGYTF. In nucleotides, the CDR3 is TGTGCCAGCTCAAACCCCGGGACATCGGCTAACTATGGCTACACCTTC.

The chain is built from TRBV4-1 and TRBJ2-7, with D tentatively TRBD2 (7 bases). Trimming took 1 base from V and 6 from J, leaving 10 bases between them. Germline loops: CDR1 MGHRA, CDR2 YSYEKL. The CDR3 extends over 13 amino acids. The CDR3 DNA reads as TGCGCCAGCAGCCAAGGCGGGGGCAGCGAGCAGTACTTC. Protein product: CASSQGGGSEQYF.

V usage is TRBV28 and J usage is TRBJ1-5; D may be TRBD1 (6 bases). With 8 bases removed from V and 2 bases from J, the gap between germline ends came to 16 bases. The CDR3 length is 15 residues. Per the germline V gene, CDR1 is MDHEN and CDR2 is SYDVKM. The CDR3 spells CASRGGAHGNQPQHF. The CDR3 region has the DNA TGTGCCAGCCGGGGGGGGGCGCATGGCAATCAGCCCCAGCATTTT.

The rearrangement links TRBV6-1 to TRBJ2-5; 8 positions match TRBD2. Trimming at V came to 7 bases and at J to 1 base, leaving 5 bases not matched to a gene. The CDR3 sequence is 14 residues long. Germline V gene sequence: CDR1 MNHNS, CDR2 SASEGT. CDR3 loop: CASILGLVQETQYF. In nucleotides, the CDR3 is TGTGCCAGCATCTTGGGACTAGTCCAAGAGACCCAGTACTTC.

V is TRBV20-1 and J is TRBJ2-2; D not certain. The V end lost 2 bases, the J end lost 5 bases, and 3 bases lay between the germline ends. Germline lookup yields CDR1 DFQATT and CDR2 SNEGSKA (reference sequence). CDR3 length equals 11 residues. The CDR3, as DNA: TGCAGTGCTAGAACAACCGGGGAGCTGTTTTTT. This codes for CSARTTGELFF.

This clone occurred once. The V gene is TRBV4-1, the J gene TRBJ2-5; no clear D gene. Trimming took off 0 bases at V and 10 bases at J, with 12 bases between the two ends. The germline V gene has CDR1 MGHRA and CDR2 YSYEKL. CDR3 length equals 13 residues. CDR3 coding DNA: TGCGCCAGCAGCCAAGATCGGGTGATGGGCCAGTACTTC. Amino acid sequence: CASSQDRVMGQYF.

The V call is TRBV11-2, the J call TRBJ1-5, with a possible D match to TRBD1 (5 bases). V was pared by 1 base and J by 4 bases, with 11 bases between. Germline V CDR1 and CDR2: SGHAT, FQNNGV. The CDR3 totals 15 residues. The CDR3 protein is CASSLADSTNQPQHF. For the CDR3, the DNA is TGTGCCAGCAGCTTAGCTGACAGTACAAATCAGCCCCAGCATTTT.